These 32 T cell receptor beta chains originate from one sample sequenced in a study of shared clonotypes between healthy human individuals. TCRdb's copy holds only in-frame clones and misses some; the assay was immunoSEQ multiplex PCR. The sample lists approximately 600,000 clones; around 95% were seen once. As defined, naive CD8 cells were CD45RO-negative and positively selected for CCR7, with terminally differentiated effector memory CD45RA+ cells excluded. Sample: naive CD8+ T cells sorted from blood. The source is a woman in her twenties or thirties in good health.

The chain has TRBV9 and TRBJ1-3; D uncertain. The V gene lost 3 bases and the J gene lost 0 bases, with 7 bases spanning the gap. The CDR3 loop spans 14 amino acids. From germline, CDR1 is SGDLS and CDR2 YYNGEE. This CDR3 is CASSGMSSGNTIYF. The CDR3 DNA follows: TGTGCCAGCAGCGGGATGAGCTCTGGAAACACCATATATTTT.

This clone has just one count. The same CDR3 can be traced to other DNA sequences in this sample. The J gene is TRBJ2-7, the V gene TRBV19; D remains ambiguous. Germline values: CDR1 LNHDA, CDR2 SQIVND (reference sequence). The CDR3 covers 13 residues. V shed 1 base and J shed 3 bases, with 7 bases lying between them. This CDR3 reads CASSIGLSYEQYF. CDR3 nucleotides: TGTGCCAGTAGTATAGGACTGAGCTACGAGCAGTACTTC.

The chain is built from TRBV4-1 and TRBJ2-7; 10 nucleotides align to TRBD1. CDR3 length: 14 residues. Germline-derived CDR1 and CDR2 are MGHRA and YSYEKL. V lost 5 bases, J lost 2 bases, and 3 bases stayed unmatched. The CDR3 sequence is CASSSGTGAYEQYF. The CDR3 coding sequence is TGCGCCAGCAGCTCCGGGACAGGGGCCTACGAGCAGTACTTC.

J is TRBJ1-2 and V is TRBV5-4, with D hard to call. V was clipped by 4 bases and J by 0 bases, with 4 bases between them. The CDR3 covers 12 residues. From germline, CDR1 is SGHNT and CDR2 YYREEE (reference sequence). CDR3 sequence (DNA): TGTGCCAGCAGCGGCCCTAACTATGGCTACACCTTC. Its translation: CASSGPNYGYTF.

The chain links TRBV19 to TRBJ1-5; tentatively, D is TRBD1 (5 bases). Trimming shortened V by 1 base and J by 7 bases, and 14 bases separated the two germline ends. This CDR3 spans 15 amino acids. Germline V gene lookup returns CDR1 LNHDA and CDR2 SQIVND (reference sequence). The DNA of the CDR3 is TGTGCCAGTAGTATAGTGGGGGGACCGCGGCAGCCCCAGCATTTT. Translating gives CASSIVGGPRQPQHF.

The rearrangement joins TRBV19 to TRBJ1-4; D is undetermined. The germline V gene encodes CDR1 LNHDA and CDR2 SQIVND (reference sequence). This CDR3 has 15 amino acids. Trimming left V 9 bases short and J 7 bases short, with 21 bases between. The CDR3 DNA sequence: TGTGCCAGAAAGCCCCAGGCGAACGTCGGTGAAAAACTGTTTTTT. Its protein is CARKPQANVGEKLFF.

CDR3 sequence: CASSLGTGGSEAFF. CDR3 bases: TGTGCCAGCAGCTTAGGGACAGGGGGCTCTGAAGCTTTCTTT. The chain links TRBV11-2 to TRBJ1-1; 11 bases fit TRBD1. The CDR3 sequence is 14 residues long. Germline V CDR1 and CDR2: SGHAT, FQNNGV. Trimming cost V 1 base and J 6 bases; bases outside gene matches: 1.

This chain joins TRBV7-8 and TRBJ2-5, with TRBD2 matching 9 bases. Per germline, CDR1 SGHVS and CDR2 FQNEAQ. CDR3 length equals 16 residues. With 1 base clipped from V and 3 bases from J, the junction kept 6 bases outside the gene matches. This CDR3 reads CASSLVGAGGKETQYF. For the CDR3, the DNA is TGTGCCAGCAGCTTAGTAGGGGCGGGAGGGAAAGAGACCCAGTACTTC.

The CDR3 DNA is TGTGCCAGCAGCGGCACAGGGTCACAGGCCGGGGAGCTGTTTTTT. Encoded protein: CASSGTGSQAGELFF. This chain joins TRBV6-5 and TRBJ2-2; TRBD1 might be the D (6 bases). V was shortened by 6 bases and J by 6 bases, with 17 bases between the two germline ends. CDR3 length: 15 amino acids. Per the germline V gene, CDR1 is MNHEY and CDR2 is SVGAGI.

A single count supports this clone. The rearrangement links TRBV28 to TRBJ1-1, with D unclear. The CDR3 has 12 residues. Germline V gene data show CDR1 as MDHEN and CDR2 as SYDVKM. Trimming took 6 bases from V and 3 from J, leaving 8 bases between them. As DNA, the CDR3 is TGTGCCAGCAGCTCACCATACACTGAAGCTTTCTTT. Translating gives CASSSPYTEAFF.

CDR3 protein: CASSPRQKETQYF. The CDR3 DNA follows: TGTGCCAGCAGCCCCAGACAGAAAGAGACCCAGTACTTC. The V gene is TRBV7-9, the J gene TRBJ2-5; TRBD1 is a possible D gene (5 bases). The CDR3 is made up of 13 amino acids. CDR1 and CDR2 (germline): SEHNR, FQNEAQ (reference sequence). Trimming left V 5 bases short and J 3 bases short, with 10 bases between.

The chain couples TRBV27 to TRBJ2-1; 12 bases fit TRBD2. This CDR3 contains 16 residues. V lost 4 bases to trimming and J lost 8 bases; unmatched junction nucleotides: 9. From germline, CDR1 is MNHEY and CDR2 SMNVEV (reference sequence). Written as DNA, the CDR3 is TGTGCCAGCAGTTCACCTCTAGCGGGAGGGTTCCATGAGCAGTTCTTC. Its protein is CASSSPLAGGFHEQFF.

The rearrangement joins TRBV7-6 to TRBJ2-3; D gene uncertain. The CDR3 loop spans 14 amino acids. The germline V and J ends were trimmed by 1 base and 0 bases, with 5 bases remaining between them. The germline gives CDR1 SGHVS, CDR2 FNYEAQ. The DNA of the CDR3 is TGTGCCAGCAGCTTAGGGGCAAGCACAGATACGCAGTATTTT. Translating gives CASSLGASTDTQYF.

For the CDR3, the DNA is TGTGCCAGCAGCGGTTGGACAGGGGGCACCTATGGCTACACCTTC. Translated: CASSGWTGGTYGYTF. The rearrangement joins TRBV5-5 to TRBJ1-2; 11 nucleotides align to TRBD1. This CDR3 has 15 amino acids. Germline lookup yields CDR1 SGHKS and CDR2 YYEKEE (reference sequence). The V gene end was trimmed by 4 bases and the J gene end by 4 bases; junction bases not matched to a gene: 6.

The sample holds one count of this clone. The rearrangement links TRBV21-1 to TRBJ2-3; TRBD2 is taken as the D call from the table, unchecked against the DNA. TRBV21-1 is a pseudogene. This CDR3 spans 15 amino acids. This CDR3 is CASSKERDPADTQYF. CDR3 in DNA: TGTGCCAGCAGCAAAGAGAGGGATCCGGCAGATACGCAGTATTTT.

The genes are TRBV5-6 and TRBJ2-1; D not certain. V lost 3 bases to trimming and J lost 10 bases, with 17 bases between them. Germline CDR1 reads SGHDT; CDR2 reads YYEEEE. The CDR3 sequence is 14 residues long. The CDR3: CASSWAGTGEEQFF. The CDR3 DNA sequence: TGTGCCAGCAGCTGGGCCGGTACGGGTGAAGAGCAGTTCTTC.

This chain links TRBV27 with TRBJ2-7; the match to TRBD1 covers 8 bases. This CDR3 contains 15 residues. After removal of 6 bases from V and 1 base from J, the junction contained 8 bases not matched to a gene. Germline V gives CDR1 MNHEY, CDR2 SMNVEV (reference sequence). The CDR3 nucleotides are TGTGCCAGCAGCACAACCAGGGGGCCTTCCTACGAGCAGTACTTC. Translating gives CASSTTRGPSYEQYF.

The chain combines TRBV28 with TRBJ2-7; no firm D call. Trimming removed 8 bases from V and 0 bases from J, with 11 bases in between. Germline CDR1 MDHEN, CDR2 SYDVKM. The CDR3 consists of 13 residues. The CDR3 reads CASSDWSSYEQYF. For the CDR3, the DNA is TGTGCCAGCTCGGATTGGAGCTCCTACGAGCAGTACTTC.

This chain joins TRBV23-1 and TRBJ2-1, with D hard to call. TRBV23-1 carries the ORF label, with uncertain function. The V and J ends lost 6 bases and 6 bases respectively, with 15 bases between them. The CDR3 length is 14 residues. The CDR3 protein is CASRSDSFFNEQFF. CDR3 sequence (DNA): TGCGCCAGCAGGTCGGATAGCTTTTTCAATGAGCAGTTCTTC.

V is TRBV9 and J is TRBJ2-7; 12 nucleotides match TRBD2. The CDR3 length is 14 residues. Germline CDR1 reads SGDLS; CDR2 reads YYNGEE. Trimming removed 3 bases from V and 5 bases from J; junction bases left unmatched: 3. The CDR3 DNA reads as TGTGCCAGCAGCGGGACTAGCGGGAAGGACGAGCAGTACTTC. Its protein is CASSGTSGKDEQYF. Based on the CDR3 plus reference TRBV9 and TRBJ2-7, the full variable domain is DSGVTQTPKHLITATGQRVTLRCSPRSGDLSVYWYQQSLDQGLQFLIQYYNGEERAKGNILERFSAQQFPDLHSELNLSSLELGDSALYFCASSGTSGKDEQYFGPGTRLTVT.

V is TRBV28 and J is TRBJ2-7, with D perhaps being TRBD1 or TRBD2 (5 bases each). CDR1 and CDR2 (germline): MDHEN, SYDVKM. The CDR3 runs 15 residues. With 6 bases removed from V and 5 bases from J, the gap between germline ends came to 20 bases. The CDR3 DNA sequence: TGTGCCAGCAGACCATCGGGGCTGATGGGCCACGAGCAGTACTTC. Translating it yields CASRPSGLMGHEQYF.

V usage is TRBV28 and J usage is TRBJ2-3, with D possibly being TRBD1 (5 bases). V dropped 2 bases and J dropped 3 bases, with 12 bases sitting between them. Looked up from germline, CDR1 is MDHEN and CDR2 is SYDVKM. The CDR3 covers 15 residues. For the CDR3, the DNA is TGTGCCAGCAGTTTAGGCAGGGTGGGTACAGATACGCAGTATTTT. Amino acid sequence: CASSLGRVGTDTQYF.

The rearrangement links TRBV28 to TRBJ2-7; D remains unclear. CDR3 size: 12 residues. Trimming shortened V by 7 bases and J by 7 bases, and 14 bases separated the two germline ends. The germline CDR1 and CDR2 sequences are MDHEN and SYDVKM. The CDR3 spells CASNPRAREQYF. DNA for the CDR3: TGTGCCAGCAATCCACGGGCAAGGGAGCAGTACTTC. The entire variable domain, with the rest obtained from reference TRBV28 and TRBJ2-7, is as follows: DVKVTQSSRYLVKRTGEKVFLECVQDMDHENMFWYRQDPGLGLRLIYFSYDVKMKEKGDIPEGYSVSREKKERFSLILESASTNQTSMYLCASNPRAREQYFGPGTRLTVT.

The DNA for the CDR3 is TGTGCCAGCAGTTTACGGCAGAACTCCTACGAGCAGTACTTC. Its translation is CASSLRQNSYEQYF. The rearrangement joins TRBV27 to TRBJ2-5; D gene unclear. TRBJ2-7 explains the end of the DNA better; the J call may be wrong. From germline, CDR1 is MNHEY and CDR2 SMNVEV (reference sequence). The CDR3 spans 14 residues.

The chain combines TRBV29-1 with TRBJ2-1; 8 positions match TRBD2. Germline trimming cut 4 bases from V and 9 bases from J; bases unmatched to any gene: 8. The CDR3 contains 13 residues. The V gene's germline CDR1 is SQVTM and CDR2 ANQGSEA. Written as DNA, the CDR3 is TGCAGCGTTGTATACGGGAGGGCCGGTGAGCAGTTCTTC. Translating it yields CSVVYGRAGEQFF.

The chain has TRBV14 and TRBJ2-7; the D gene could be TRBD1 or TRBD2 (5 bases each). The CDR3 length is 13 residues. The germline CDR1 and CDR2 sequences are SGHDN and FVKESK. Trimming removed 6 bases from V and 2 bases from J, with 11 bases in between. The CDR3 DNA follows: TGTGCCAGCAGACGGGACGCCACCTACGAGCAGTACTTC. It yields the protein CASRRDATYEQYF.

The rearrangement joins TRBV7-9 to TRBJ1-2, with D possibly matching TRBD1 (6 bases). Looked up from germline, CDR1 is SEHNR and CDR2 is FQNEAQ (reference sequence). Trimming shortened V by 5 bases and J by 6 bases, and 16 bases separated the two germline ends. The CDR3 is made up of 14 amino acids. The CDR3 loop is CASSPGGGRDGYTF. In DNA, the CDR3 is TGTGCCAGCAGCCCTGGGGGGGGGCGAGATGGCTACACCTTC.

This clone showed up just once. The chain links TRBV7-9 to TRBJ2-1; D is possibly TRBD2 (6 bases). CDR1 and CDR2 from the germline V gene are SEHNR and FQNEAQ (reference sequence). This CDR3 contains 16 residues. Trimming pared 1 base from V and 6 bases from J, leaving 16 bases between. The DNA for the CDR3 is TGTGCCAGCAGCTTAGGTCCTGCGGGAAGAGGCAATGAGCAGTTCTTC. As protein: CASSLGPAGRGNEQFF.

This chain uses TRBV5-6 with TRBJ2-3, with D maybe TRBD2 (6 bases). V was shortened by 1 base and J by 5 bases, with 14 bases between the two germline ends. The CDR3 runs to 15 residues. CDR1 is SGHDT and CDR2 is YYEEEE in the germline V gene. CDR3 DNA sequence: TGTGCCAGCAGCTTGTCGCGGGGTCTAGGAGATACGCAGTATTTT. As protein: CASSLSRGLGDTQYF.

This chain joins TRBV27 and TRBJ1-1; D is possibly TRBD1 (5 bases). Germline values: CDR1 MNHEY, CDR2 SMNVEV (reference sequence). V lost 1 base and J 0 bases, leaving 9 bases between the germline ends. CDR3 length: 15 residues. CDR3 sequence (DNA): TGTGCCAGCAGTTTATATCAGGGATTGAACACTGAAGCTTTCTTT. Protein: CASSLYQGLNTEAFF.

The chain combines TRBV19 with TRBJ1-2, with D possibly being TRBD1 (5 bases). CDR1 LNHDA and CDR2 SQIVND come from the germline V gene (reference sequence). The CDR3 spans 15 residues. V dropped 3 bases and J dropped 8 bases, with 19 bases sitting between them. This CDR3 is CASSIPRRERRGYTF. The CDR3 DNA reads TGTGCCAGTAGTATCCCCCGCAGGGAGCGTCGGGGCTACACCTTC.

As DNA, the CDR3 is TGTGCCAGTAGTATAAGACTAGCGGGAGCATACGAGCAGTACTTC. This encodes CASSIRLAGAYEQYF. V gene TRBV19 combines with J gene TRBJ2-5; 12 bases agree with TRBD2. Judging by the DNA end, TRBJ2-7 fits better; the J call may be wrong. Germline values: CDR1 LNHDA, CDR2 SQIVND (reference sequence). The CDR3 is 15 residues long.